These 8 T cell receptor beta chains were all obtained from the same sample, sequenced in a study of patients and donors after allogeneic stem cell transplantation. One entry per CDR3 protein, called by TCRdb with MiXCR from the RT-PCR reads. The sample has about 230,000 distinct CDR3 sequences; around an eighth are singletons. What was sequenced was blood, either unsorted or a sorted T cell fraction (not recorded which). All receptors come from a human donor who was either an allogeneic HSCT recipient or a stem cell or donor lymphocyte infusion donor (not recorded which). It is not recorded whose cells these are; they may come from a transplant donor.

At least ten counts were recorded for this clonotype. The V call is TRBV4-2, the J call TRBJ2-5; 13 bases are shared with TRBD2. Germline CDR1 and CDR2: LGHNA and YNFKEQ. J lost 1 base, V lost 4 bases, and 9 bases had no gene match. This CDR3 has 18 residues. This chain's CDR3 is CASSLGTSGANSQETQYF. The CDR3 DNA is TGTGCCAGCAGCCTAGGGACTAGCGGGGCCAACTCCCAAGAGACCCAGTACTTC.

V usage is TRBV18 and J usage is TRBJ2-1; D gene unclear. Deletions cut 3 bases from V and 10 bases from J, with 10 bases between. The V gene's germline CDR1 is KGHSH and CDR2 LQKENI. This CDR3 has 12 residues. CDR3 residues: CASSPYQGEQFF. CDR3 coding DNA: TGTGCCAGCTCACCTTACCAAGGAGAGCAGTTCTTC. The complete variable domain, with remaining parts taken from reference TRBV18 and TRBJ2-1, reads NAGVMQNPRHLVRRRGQEARLRCSPMKGHSHVYWYRQLPEEGLKFMVYLQKENIIDESGMPKERFSAEFPKEGPSILRIQQVVRGDSAAYFCASSPYQGEQFFGPGTRLTVL.

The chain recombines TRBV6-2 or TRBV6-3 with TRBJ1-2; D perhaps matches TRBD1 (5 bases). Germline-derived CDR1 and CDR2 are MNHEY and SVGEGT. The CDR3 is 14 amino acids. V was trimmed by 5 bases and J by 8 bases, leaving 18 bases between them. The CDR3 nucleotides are TGTGCCAGCAGTGATCGACAGCCCCAATACGGCTACACCTTC. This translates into CASSDRQPQYGYTF.

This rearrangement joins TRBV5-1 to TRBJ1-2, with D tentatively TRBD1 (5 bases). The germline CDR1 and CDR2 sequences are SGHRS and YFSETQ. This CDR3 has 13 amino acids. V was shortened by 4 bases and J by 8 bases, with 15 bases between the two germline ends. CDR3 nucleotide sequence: TGCGCCAGCAGCCTCGGGGCCGAGGAGGGCTACACCTTC. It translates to CASSLGAEEGYTF. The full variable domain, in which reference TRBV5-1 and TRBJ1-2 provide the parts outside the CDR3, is KAGVTQTPRYLIKTRGQQVTLSCSPISGHRSVSWYQQTPGQGLQFLFEYFSETQRNKGNFPGRFSGRQFSNSRSEMNVSTLELGDSALYLCASSLGAEEGYTFGSGTRLTVV.

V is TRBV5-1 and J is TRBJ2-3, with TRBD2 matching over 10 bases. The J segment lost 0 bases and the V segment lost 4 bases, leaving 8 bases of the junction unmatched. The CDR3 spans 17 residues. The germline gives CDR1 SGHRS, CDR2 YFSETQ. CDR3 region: CASSPRPAGGSTDTQYF. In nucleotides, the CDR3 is TGCGCCAGCAGCCCCCGGCCAGCGGGGGGGAGCACAGATACGCAGTATTTT.

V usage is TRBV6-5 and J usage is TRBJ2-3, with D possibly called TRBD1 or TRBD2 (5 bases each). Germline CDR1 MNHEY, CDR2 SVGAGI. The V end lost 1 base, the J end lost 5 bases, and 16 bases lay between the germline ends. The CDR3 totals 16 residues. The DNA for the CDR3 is TGTGCCAGCAGTTACTTGGGTGGGGGTTTCGTAGATACGCAGTATTTT. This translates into CASSYLGGGFVDTQYF.

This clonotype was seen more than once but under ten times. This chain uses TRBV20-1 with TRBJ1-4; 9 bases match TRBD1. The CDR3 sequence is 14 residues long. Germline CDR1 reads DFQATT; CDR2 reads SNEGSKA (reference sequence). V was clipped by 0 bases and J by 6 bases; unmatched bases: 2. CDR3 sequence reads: CSARDGTGHEKLFF. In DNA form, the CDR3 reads TGCAGTGCTAGAGATGGGACAGGGCATGAAAAACTGTTTTTT.

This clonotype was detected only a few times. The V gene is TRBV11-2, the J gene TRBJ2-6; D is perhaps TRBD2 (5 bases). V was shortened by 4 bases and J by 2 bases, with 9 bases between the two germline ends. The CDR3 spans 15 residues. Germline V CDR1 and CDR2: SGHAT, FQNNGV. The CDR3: CASSYERAGANVLTF. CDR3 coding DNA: TGTGCCAGCAGCTATGAGAGGGCTGGGGCCAACGTCCTGACTTTC.